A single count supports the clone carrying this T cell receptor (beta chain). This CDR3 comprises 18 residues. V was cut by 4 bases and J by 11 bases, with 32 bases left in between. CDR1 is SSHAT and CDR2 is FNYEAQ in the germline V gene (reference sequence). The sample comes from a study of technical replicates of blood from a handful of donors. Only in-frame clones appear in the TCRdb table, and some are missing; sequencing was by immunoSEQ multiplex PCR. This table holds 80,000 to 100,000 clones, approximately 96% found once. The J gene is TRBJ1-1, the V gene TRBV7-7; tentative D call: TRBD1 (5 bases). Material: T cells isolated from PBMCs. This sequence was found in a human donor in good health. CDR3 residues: CASSWRGTGGREVPPAFF. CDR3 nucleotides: TGTGCCAGCAGCTGGAGGGGAACCGGAGGTAGAGAAGTTCCCCCTGCTTTCTTT. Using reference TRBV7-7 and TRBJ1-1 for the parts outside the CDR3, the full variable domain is GAGVSQSPRYKVTKRGQDVTLRCDPISSHATLYWYQQALGQGPEFLTYFNYEAQPDKSGLPSDRFSAERPEGSISTLTIQRTEQRDSAMYRCASSWRGTGGREVPPAFFGQGTRLTVV.